The present T cell receptor (beta chain) was sequenced within a study of blood T cells in healthy people across ages. CDR3 length: 14 residues. V lost 6 bases to trimming and J lost 1 base, with 12 bases between them. This clonotype showed up many times. No antigen is known for it. Findings and limits, study-wide: Older age went with lower TCR beta diversity per million T cells, in a roughly linear way.

Collection of ten milliliters of peripheral blood was performed for each donor. A J-beta primer mix and a sample-barcoded 5' primer were used in a second PCR of about 7 to 12 cycles. TCRdb reprocessed the 5' RACE reads via MiXCR and lists one record per CDR3 protein. This sample has approximately 670,000 distinct CDR3 sequences, with roughly 43% found just once. The V and J genes are TRBV12-3 or TRBV12-4 and TRBJ1-1; no clear D gene. The sample was blood. The TCR comes from an elderly man in good health. The CDR3 loop reads CASSYDKRNTEAFF. The CDR3 nucleotides read TGTGCCAGCAGCTACGACAAGAGGAACACTGAAGCTTTCTTT.